These 16 T cell receptor beta chains were sequenced from one sample in a study of blood T cell repertoires in COVID-19 (dated by TCRdb to the early 2020s). The method behind the library was the immunoSEQ multiplex PCR assay. TCRdb holds this immuneACCESS table with in-frame rearrangements only. Some clones are missing; in checked studies, unresolved V genes explain under half, and the rest has no known cause. This sample holds under 200,000 clones; just over 85% were observed only once. The ten largest clones represent around 6.6% of the sample. Sequenced sample: peripheral blood. These TCRs come from a man aged 45-65 years with active or convalescent COVID-19.

This chain joins TRBV14 and TRBJ1-1; 8 nucleotides agree with TRBD1. V trimming: 4 bases; J trimming: 1 base; junction bases outside the gene matches: 8. The CDR3 consists of 16 residues. Germline V gene lookup returns CDR1 SGHDN and CDR2 FVKESK. CDR3 bases: TGTGCCAGCAGCCCCATGGACAGGGCGAGGAACACTGAAGCTTTCTTT. It specifies CASSPMDRARNTEAFF.

This chain links TRBV7-8 with TRBJ1-2; a weak D match, TRBD1 (6 bases). Trimming took 7 bases from V and 4 from J, leaving 16 bases between them. CDR1 and CDR2 (germline): SGHVS, FQNEAQ. The CDR3 is made up of 14 amino acids. This CDR3 reads CASNLGGIGYGYTF. CDR3 sequence (DNA): TGTGCCAGCAATTTAGGGGGTATCGGCTATGGCTACACCTTC.

This sequence joins TRBV4-1 and TRBJ2-1; 7 nucleotides line up with TRBD2. The CDR3 is made up of 16 amino acids. The germline CDR1 and CDR2 sequences are MGHRA and YSYEKL. V lost 2 bases to trimming and J lost 5 bases; unmatched junction nucleotides: 9. The CDR3 DNA follows: TGCGCCAGCAGCCAACGGGGGGAGAGCGTTGACAATGAGCAGTTCTTC. It yields the protein CASSQRGESVDNEQFF.

The CDR3 nucleotides are TGTGCCAGCAGCCCCCCTAGCGCGTCCTACGAGCAGTACTTC. Residues: CASSPPSASYEQYF. The rearrangement uses TRBV13 and TRBJ2-7, with D perhaps matching TRBD2 (6 bases). Germline V gene lookup returns CDR1 PRHDT and CDR2 FYEKMQ (reference sequence). V dropped 5 bases and J dropped 1 base, with 12 bases sitting between them. The CDR3 covers 14 residues.

V is TRBV5-4 and J is TRBJ2-3, with 11 bases that match TRBD2. The CDR3 is 20 residues long. The V segment lost 4 bases and the J segment 1 base; nucleotides outside the gene matches: 17. Germline V gene lookup returns CDR1 SGHNT and CDR2 YYREEE (reference sequence). CDR3 region: CASSPYGTSGPLRGTDTQYF. In DNA form, the CDR3 reads TGTGCCAGCAGCCCCTACGGGACTAGCGGACCCCTCCGTGGCACAGATACGCAGTATTTT.

The chain is built from TRBV9 and TRBJ1-2, with TRBD1 identical over 8 bases. Germline V gene sequence: CDR1 SGDLS, CDR2 YYNGEE. V shed 6 bases, J shed 1 base, and the junction held 5 bases outside the gene matches. The CDR3 length is 14 residues. This CDR3 is CASTNDRGNYGYTF. Written as DNA, the CDR3 is TGTGCCAGCACCAATGACAGGGGTAACTATGGCTACACCTTC.

The gene calls are TRBV27 and TRBJ2-1; 10 nucleotides match TRBD1. Germline V gives CDR1 MNHEY, CDR2 SMNVEV (reference sequence). V trimming: 7 bases; J trimming: 4 bases; junction bases outside the gene matches: 7. The CDR3 sequence is 15 residues long. For the CDR3, the DNA is TGTGCCAGCACCCCCGGGACAGGGGTTTACAATGAGCAGTTCTTC. It yields the protein CASTPGTGVYNEQFF.

Written as DNA, the CDR3 is TGTGCCAGCAGCCCGGGACTAGCGACGAACGAGCAGTACTTC. It specifies CASSPGLATNEQYF. The chain is built from TRBV27 and TRBJ2-7, with 10 nucleotides matching TRBD2. CDR1 and CDR2 (germline): MNHEY, SMNVEV (reference sequence). The CDR3 covers 14 residues. With 6 bases clipped from V and 5 bases from J, the junction kept 7 bases outside the gene matches.

This clone was seen once. The chain carries TRBV4-3 and TRBJ2-2; TRBD2 matches at 9 bases. The CDR3 extends over 16 amino acids. The trim removed 4 bases at V and 5 bases at J, leaving 8 bases unmatched. The germline CDR1 and CDR2 sequences are LGHNA and YSLEER. CDR3 region: CASSPAAGGLTGELFF. The CDR3 bases are TGCGCCAGCAGCCCAGCAGCGGGGGGCCTTACCGGGGAGCTGTTTTTT.

The V gene is TRBV20-1, the J gene TRBJ2-7; 10 bases map to TRBD2. V lost 3 bases, J lost 6 bases, and 23 bases stayed unmatched. Germline V gene lookup returns CDR1 DFQATT and CDR2 SNEGSKA (reference sequence). The CDR3 is 19 amino acids. The CDR3 sequence: CSASPPWASGSVPRSEQYF. DNA for the CDR3: TGCAGTGCTAGTCCTCCCTGGGCTAGCGGGAGTGTACCTCGGTCCGAGCAGTACTTC.

This chain uses TRBV5-4 with TRBJ2-1; 16 bases are shared with TRBD2. Germline CDR1 reads SGHNT; CDR2 reads YYREEE (reference sequence). The CDR3 has 18 residues. V shed 4 bases and J 2 bases; nucleotides not matched to a gene: 6. The CDR3 spells CASSQGLAGGRPYNEQFF. The CDR3 DNA follows: TGTGCCAGCAGCCAGGGACTAGCGGGAGGGCGACCCTACAATGAGCAGTTCTTC.

This rearrangement joins TRBV19 to TRBJ1-6; TRBD1 might be the D (5 bases). The germline V gene encodes CDR1 LNHDA and CDR2 SQIVND (reference sequence). This CDR3 has 14 residues. V gave up 5 bases and J gave up 3 bases, with 8 bases separating them. DNA for the CDR3: TGTGCCAGTAGTTACGACAGCTATAATTCACCCCTCCACTTT. Its protein is CASSYDSYNSPLHF.

The rearrangement uses TRBV5-5 and TRBJ2-3, with TRBD1 as a possible D gene (5 bases). This CDR3 is 15 amino acids long. The germline V gene encodes CDR1 SGHKS and CDR2 YYEKEE (reference sequence). The V and J ends lost 2 bases and 2 bases respectively, with 12 bases between them. The CDR3 DNA is TGTGCCAGCAGCTTCGGACAAGCCCTCACAGATACGCAGTATTTT. Translating gives CASSFGQALTDTQYF.

The chain recombines TRBV24-1 with TRBJ2-1; 14 nucleotides align to TRBD2. The germline gives CDR1 KGHDR, CDR2 SFDVKD. V was clipped by 5 bases and J by 9 bases; unmatched bases: 17. This CDR3 contains 19 residues. CDR3 sequence (DNA): TGTGCCACCAGTGGGGAAGGGACTAGCGGGAGTCCTTACAGGTTTGAGCAGTTCTTC. Translation: CATSGEGTSGSPYRFEQFF.

The chain joins TRBV6-4 to TRBJ2-4; 8 bases line up with TRBD2. V shed 3 bases and J 2 bases; nucleotides not matched to a gene: 3. CDR1 and CDR2 (germline): MRHNA, SNTAGT. The CDR3 totals 15 residues. CDR3 loop: CASSEGLDPKNIQYF. The DNA for the CDR3 is TGTGCCAGCAGTGAGGGACTAGACCCCAAAAACATTCAGTACTTC.

V gene TRBV5-8 combines with J gene TRBJ1-2, with a tentative D call TRBD1 (5 bases). The V and J ends lost 1 base and 8 bases respectively, with 15 bases between them. The CDR3 loop spans 14 amino acids. CDR1 is SGHTS and CDR2 is YDEGEE in the germline V gene. This CDR3 reads CASSLSWGSVGYTF. The CDR3 DNA follows: TGTGCCAGCAGCTTGAGTTGGGGCTCTGTGGGCTACACCTTC.